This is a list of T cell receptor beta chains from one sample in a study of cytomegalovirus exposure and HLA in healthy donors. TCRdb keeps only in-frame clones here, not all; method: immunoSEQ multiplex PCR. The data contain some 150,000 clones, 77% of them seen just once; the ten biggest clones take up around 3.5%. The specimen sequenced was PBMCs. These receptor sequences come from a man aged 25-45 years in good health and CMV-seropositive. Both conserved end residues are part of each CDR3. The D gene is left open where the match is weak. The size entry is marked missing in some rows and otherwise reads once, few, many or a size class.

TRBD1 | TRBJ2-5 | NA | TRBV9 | TGTGCCAGCAGCGTAGACAGGGGGAGCCAAGAGACCCAGTACTTC | CASSVDRGSQETQYF
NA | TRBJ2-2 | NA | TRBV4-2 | TGTGCCAGCAGCCAAGATTTGGTGGGACTCCGATCCGGGGAGCTGTTTTTT | CASSQDLVGLRSGELFF
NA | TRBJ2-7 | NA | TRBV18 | TGTGCCAGCTCACCACTCGACGAGCAGTACTTC | CASSPLDEQYF
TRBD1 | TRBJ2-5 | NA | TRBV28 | TGTGCCAGCAGTGGGGCACAGGGGAACCAAGAGACCCAGTACTTC | CASSGAQGNQETQYF
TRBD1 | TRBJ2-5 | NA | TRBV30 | TGTGCCTGGAGTGGGGGACAGGGGGCGGCCGAGACCCAGTACTTC | CAWSGGQGAAETQYF
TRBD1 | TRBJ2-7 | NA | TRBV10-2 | TGCGCCAGCAGAGTGGACAGGGGGGCCTACGAGCAGTACTTC | CASRVDRGAYEQYF
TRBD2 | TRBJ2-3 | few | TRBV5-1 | TGCGCCAGCAGCTTGGGGGCTAGCGGGGGGACTTCCACAGATACGCAGTATTTT | CASSLGASGGTSTDTQYF
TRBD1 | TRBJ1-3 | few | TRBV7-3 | TGTGCCAGCAGCGCCGGGACAGGGGGAAACACCATATATTTT | CASSAGTGGNTIYF
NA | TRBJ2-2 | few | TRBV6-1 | TGTGCCAGCAGTGAAGCACTAGACACCGGGGAGCTGTTTTTT | CASSEALDTGELFF
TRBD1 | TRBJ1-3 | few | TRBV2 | TGTGCCAGCAGTGAAGCGGGACAGGGGCGATCTGGAAACACCATATATTTT | CASSEAGQGRSGNTIYF
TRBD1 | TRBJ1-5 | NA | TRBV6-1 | TGTGCCAGCATGACGACAGGGTATCAGCCCCAGCATTTT | CASMTTGYQPQHF
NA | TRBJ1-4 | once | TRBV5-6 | TGTGCCAGCAGCTTGGGGGCTGGTAATGAAAAACTGTTTTTT | CASSLGAGNEKLFF
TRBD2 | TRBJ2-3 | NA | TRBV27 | TGTGCCAGCAGTCAACTAGCGGGGGGGTCAGATACGCAGTATTTT | CASSQLAGGSDTQYF
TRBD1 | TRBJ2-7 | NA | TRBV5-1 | TGCGCCAGCAGCTTTGACAGGGGCTCCTACGAGCAGTACTTC | CASSFDRGSYEQYF
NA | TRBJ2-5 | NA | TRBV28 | TGTGCCAGCGTTAAAGGGGCTCGAGAGACCCAGTACTTC | CASVKGARETQYF
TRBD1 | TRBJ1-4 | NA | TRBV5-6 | TGTGCCAGCAGCGGGGGCCCCCACAGGGGCGGACATGAAAAACTGTTTTTT | CASSGGPHRGGHEKLFF
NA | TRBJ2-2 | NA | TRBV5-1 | TGCGCCAGCAGCTTGGACACCTCGAACACCGGGGAGCTGTTTTTT | CASSLDTSNTGELFF
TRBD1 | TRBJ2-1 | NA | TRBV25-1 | TGTGCCAGCAGCGACCGGGACAGGGAGGTCAATGAGCAGTTCTTC | CASSDRDREVNEQFF
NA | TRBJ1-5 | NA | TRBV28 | TGTGCCAGCAGTCTCCGGAGAGGCGGCAATCAGCCCCAGCATTTT | CASSLRRGGNQPQHF
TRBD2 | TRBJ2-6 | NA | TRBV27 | TGTGCCAGCAGTTTATCCGGGGAGGGTACCTCTGGGGCCAACGTCCTGACTTTC | CASSLSGEGTSGANVLTF